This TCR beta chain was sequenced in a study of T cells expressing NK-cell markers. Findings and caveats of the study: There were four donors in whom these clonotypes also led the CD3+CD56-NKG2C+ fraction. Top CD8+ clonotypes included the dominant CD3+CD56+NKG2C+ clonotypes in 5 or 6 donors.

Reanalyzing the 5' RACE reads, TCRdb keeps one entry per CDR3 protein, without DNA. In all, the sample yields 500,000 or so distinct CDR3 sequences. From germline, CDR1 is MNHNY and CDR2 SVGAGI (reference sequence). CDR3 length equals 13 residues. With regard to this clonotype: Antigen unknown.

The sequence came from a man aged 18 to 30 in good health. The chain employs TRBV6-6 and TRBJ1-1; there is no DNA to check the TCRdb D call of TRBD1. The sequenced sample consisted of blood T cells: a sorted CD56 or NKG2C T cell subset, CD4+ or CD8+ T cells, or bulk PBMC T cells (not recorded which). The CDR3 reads CASQDRGWTEAFF.